There are a few counts of the clone carrying this TCR beta chain. These data come from a study of cytomegalovirus exposure and HLA in healthy donors. Study information: An earlier analysis found fewer than 140 million unique TCR beta sequences from about 190 million T cells.

V gave up 2 bases and J gave up 5 bases; unmatched junction bases: 1. Per the germline V gene, CDR1 is SEHNR and CDR2 is FQNEAQ (reference sequence). This CDR3 comprises 14 residues. Primers: 60 Vbeta forward and 13 Jbeta reverse. The assay was immunoSEQ multiplex PCR, and TCRdb's table has in-frame clones only and misses some. In the table there are about 200,000 clones, 65% to 85% of which are singletons. The chain has TRBV7-9 and TRBJ2-2; 8 bases fit TRBD1. The source of this sequence is a man aged 25 to 40 in good health and CMV-seronegative. Sample: PBMCs. The CDR3 is CASSLQGATGELFF. CDR3 DNA: TGTGCCAGCAGCTTACAGGGGGCTACCGGGGAGCTGTTTTTT.